This T cell receptor beta chain was found in a study of beta chain features in type 1 diabetes. For the study at large: Sorted cells, around 100 million in number, were examined across all samples.

All of the isolated RNA was reverse transcribed, so expressed TCRB transcripts were sequenced. Method: immunoSEQ multiplex PCR; TCRdb's copy keeps in-frame clones and lacks some. Found here are approximately 84,000 clones, 30% to 40% of them singletons; the top ten hold 0.4% to 0.55%. V was trimmed by 5 bases and J by 3 bases, leaving 12 bases between them. This CDR3 is built from 14 residues. The germline V gene has CDR1 SGHRS and CDR2 YFSETQ. The sequence was collected from a woman aged 18-29 years in good health. The V call is TRBV5-1, the J call TRBJ1-5; the D gene is possibly TRBD1 (5 bases). Material: stem cell memory CD4+ T cells from blood. The CDR3 coding sequence is TGCGCCAGCAGGCCAGACAGTTTCAATCAGCCCCAGCATTTT. Translation: CASRPDSFNQPQHF.